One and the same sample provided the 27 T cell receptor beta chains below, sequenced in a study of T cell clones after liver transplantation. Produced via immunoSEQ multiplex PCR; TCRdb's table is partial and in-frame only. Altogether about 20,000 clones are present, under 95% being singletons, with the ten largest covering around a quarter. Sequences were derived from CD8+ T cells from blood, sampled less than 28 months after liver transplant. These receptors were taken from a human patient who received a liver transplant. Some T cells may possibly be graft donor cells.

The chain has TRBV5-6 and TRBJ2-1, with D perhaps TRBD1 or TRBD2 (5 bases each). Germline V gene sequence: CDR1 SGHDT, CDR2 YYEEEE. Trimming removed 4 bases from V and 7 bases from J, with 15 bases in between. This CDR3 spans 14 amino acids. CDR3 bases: TGTGCCAGCAGCCCTGGGGGTAGGATGAATGAGCAGTTCTTC. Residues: CASSPGGRMNEQFF.

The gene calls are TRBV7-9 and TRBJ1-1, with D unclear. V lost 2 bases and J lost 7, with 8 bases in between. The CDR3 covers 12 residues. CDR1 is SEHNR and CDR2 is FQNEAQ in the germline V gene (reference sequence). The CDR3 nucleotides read TGTGCCAGCAGCTTAATGAGTGGTGAAGCTTTCTTT. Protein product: CASSLMSGEAFF.

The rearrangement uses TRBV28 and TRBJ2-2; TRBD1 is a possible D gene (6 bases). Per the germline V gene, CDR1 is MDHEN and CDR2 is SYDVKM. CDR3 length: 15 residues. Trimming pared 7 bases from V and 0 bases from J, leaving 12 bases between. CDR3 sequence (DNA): TGTGCCAGCACCCCAGGGGCCTCGAACACCGGGGAGCTGTTTTTT. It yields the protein CASTPGASNTGELFF.

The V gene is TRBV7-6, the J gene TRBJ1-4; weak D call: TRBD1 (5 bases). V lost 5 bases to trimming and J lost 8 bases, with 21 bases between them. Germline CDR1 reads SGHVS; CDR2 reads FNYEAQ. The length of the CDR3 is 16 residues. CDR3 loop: CASSQLLRDGLEKLFF. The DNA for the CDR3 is TGTGCCAGCAGCCAACTCCTCCGGGACGGGCTGGAAAAACTGTTTTTT.

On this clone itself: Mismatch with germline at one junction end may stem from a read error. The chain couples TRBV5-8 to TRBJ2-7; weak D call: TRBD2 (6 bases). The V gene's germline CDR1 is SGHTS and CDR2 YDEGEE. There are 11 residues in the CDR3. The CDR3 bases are TGTGCCAGCAGGTTGGGAGGCCTGGTGGACTTC. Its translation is CASRLGGLVDF.

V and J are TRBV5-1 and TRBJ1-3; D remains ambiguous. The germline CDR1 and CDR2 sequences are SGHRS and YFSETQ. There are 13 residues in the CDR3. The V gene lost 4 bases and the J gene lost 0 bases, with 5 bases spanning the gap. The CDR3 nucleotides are TGCGCCAGCAGCAACAACTCTGGAAACACCATATATTTT. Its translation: CASSNNSGNTIYF.

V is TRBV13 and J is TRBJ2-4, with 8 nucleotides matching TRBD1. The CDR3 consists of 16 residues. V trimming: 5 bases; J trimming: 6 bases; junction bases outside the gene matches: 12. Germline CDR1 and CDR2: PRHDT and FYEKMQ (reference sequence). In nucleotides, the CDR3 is TGTGCCAGCAGCCTAGCCCGGACAGGGCTCCCAAACATTCAGTACTTC. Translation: CASSLARTGLPNIQYF. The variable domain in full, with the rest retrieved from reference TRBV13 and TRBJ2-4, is AAGVIQSPRHLIKEKRETATLKCYPIPRHDTVYWYQQGPGQDPQFLISFYEKMQSDKGSIPDRFSAQQFSDYHSELNMSSLELGDSALYFCASSLARTGLPNIQYFGAGTRLSVL.

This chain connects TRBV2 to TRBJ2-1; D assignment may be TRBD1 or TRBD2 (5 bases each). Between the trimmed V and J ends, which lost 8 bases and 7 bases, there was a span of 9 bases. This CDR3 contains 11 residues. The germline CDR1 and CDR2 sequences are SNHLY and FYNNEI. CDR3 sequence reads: CASEGQNEQFF. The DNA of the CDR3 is TGTGCCAGCGAGGGGCAGAATGAGCAGTTCTTC.

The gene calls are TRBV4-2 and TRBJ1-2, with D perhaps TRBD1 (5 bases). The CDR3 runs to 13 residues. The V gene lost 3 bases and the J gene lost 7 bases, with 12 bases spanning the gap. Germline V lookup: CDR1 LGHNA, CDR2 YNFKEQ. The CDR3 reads CASSQGLSGGYTF. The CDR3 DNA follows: TGTGCCAGCAGCCAGGGGCTGAGCGGTGGCTACACCTTC.

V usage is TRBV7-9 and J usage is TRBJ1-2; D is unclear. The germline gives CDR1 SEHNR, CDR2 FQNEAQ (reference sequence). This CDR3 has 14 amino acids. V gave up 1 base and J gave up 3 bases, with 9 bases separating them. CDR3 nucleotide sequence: TGTGCCAGCAGCTTAGGTCGCGATTACTATGGCTACACCTTC. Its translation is CASSLGRDYYGYTF.

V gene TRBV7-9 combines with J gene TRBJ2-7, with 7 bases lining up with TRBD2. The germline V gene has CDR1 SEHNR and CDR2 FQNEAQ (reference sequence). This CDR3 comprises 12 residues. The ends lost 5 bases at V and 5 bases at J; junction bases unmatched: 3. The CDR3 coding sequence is TGTGCCAGCAGCAGACTAGCCAACGAGCAGTACTTC. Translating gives CASSRLANEQYF.

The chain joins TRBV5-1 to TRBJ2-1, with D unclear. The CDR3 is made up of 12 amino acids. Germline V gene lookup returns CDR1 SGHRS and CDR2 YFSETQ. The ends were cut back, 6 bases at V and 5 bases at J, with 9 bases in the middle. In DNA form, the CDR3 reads TGCGCCAGCATAGGGAACGACAATGAGCAGTTCTTC. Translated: CASIGNDNEQFF.

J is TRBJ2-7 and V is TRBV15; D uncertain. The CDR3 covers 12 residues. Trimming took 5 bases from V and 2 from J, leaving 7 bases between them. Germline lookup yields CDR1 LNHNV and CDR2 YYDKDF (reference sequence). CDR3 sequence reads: CATSDSAYEQYF. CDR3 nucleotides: TGTGCCACCAGCGACTCCGCCTACGAGCAGTACTTC.

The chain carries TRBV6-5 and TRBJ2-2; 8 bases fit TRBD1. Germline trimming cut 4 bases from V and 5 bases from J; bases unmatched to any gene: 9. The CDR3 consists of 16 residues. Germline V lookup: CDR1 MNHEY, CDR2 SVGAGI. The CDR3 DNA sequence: TGTGCCAGCAGTTCCATTGGGACAGGAATAACCGGGGAGCTGTTTTTT. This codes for CASSSIGTGITGELFF.

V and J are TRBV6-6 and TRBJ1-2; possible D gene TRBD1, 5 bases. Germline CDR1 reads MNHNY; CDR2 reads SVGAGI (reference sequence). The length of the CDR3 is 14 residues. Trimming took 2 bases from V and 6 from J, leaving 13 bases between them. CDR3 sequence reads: CASSYVGEEDGYTF. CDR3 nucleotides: TGTGCCAGCAGTTACGTGGGGGAGGAGGATGGCTACACCTTC.

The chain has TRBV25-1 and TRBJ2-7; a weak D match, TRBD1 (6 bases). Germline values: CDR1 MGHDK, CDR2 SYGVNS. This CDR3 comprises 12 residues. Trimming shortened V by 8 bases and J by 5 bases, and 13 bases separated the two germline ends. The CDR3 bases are TGTGCCAGCGCTTTTAGGGACAACGAGCAGTACTTC. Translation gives CASAFRDNEQYF.

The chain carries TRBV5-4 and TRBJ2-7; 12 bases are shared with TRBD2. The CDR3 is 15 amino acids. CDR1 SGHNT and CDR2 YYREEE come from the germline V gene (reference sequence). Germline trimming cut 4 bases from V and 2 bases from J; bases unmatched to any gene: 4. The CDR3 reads CASSRTSGNTYEQYF. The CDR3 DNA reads TGTGCCAGCAGCCGGACTAGCGGGAATACCTACGAGCAGTACTTC.

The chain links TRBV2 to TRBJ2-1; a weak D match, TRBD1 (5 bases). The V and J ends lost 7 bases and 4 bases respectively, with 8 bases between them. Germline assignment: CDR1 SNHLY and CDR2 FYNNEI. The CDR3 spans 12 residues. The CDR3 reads CASMPGYNEQFF. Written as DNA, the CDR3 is TGTGCCAGCATGCCAGGGTACAATGAGCAGTTCTTC.

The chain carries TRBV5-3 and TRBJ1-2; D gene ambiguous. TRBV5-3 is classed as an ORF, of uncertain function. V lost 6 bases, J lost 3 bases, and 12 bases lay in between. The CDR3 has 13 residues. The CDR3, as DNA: TGTGCCAGAACTATGATTCCAGACTATGGCTACACCTTC. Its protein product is CARTMIPDYGYTF.

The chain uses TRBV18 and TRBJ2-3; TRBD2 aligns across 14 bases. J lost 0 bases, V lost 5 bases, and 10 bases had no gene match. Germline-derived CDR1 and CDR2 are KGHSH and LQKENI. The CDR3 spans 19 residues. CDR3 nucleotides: TGTGCCAGCTCATCACGGACTAGCGGGAGGACCTTGAGCACAGATACGCAGTATTTT. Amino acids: CASSSRTSGRTLSTDTQYF.

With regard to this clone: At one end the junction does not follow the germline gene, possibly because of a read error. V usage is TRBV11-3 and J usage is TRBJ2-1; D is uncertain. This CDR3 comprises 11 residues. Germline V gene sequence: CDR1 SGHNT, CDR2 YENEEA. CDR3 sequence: CASSLALEQIF. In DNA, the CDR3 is TGTGCCAGCAGCTTAGCCCTGGAACAGATCTTC. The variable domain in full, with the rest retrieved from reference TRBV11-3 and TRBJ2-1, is EAGVVQSPRYKIIEKKQPVAFWCNPISGHNTLYWYLQNLGQGPELLIRYENEEAVDDSQLPKDRFSAERLKGVDSTLKIQPAELGDSAVYLCASSLALEQIFGPGTRLTVL.

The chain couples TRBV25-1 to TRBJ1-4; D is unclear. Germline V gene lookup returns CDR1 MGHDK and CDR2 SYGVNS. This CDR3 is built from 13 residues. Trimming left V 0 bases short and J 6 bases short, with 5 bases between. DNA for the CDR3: TGTGCCAGCAGTGAATATCTCGATGAAAAACTGTTTTTT. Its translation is CASSEYLDEKLFF.

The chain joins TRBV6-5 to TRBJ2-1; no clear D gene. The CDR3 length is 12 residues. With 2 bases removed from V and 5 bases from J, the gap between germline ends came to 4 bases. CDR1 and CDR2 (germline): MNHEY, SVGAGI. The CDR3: CASSYPDNEQFF. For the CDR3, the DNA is TGTGCCAGCAGTTACCCGGACAATGAGCAGTTCTTC.

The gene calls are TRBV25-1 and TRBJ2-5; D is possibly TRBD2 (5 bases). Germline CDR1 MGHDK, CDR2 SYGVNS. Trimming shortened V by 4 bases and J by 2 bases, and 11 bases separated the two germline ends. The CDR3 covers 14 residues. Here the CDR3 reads CASSGRDLQETQYF. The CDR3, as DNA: TGTGCCAGCAGTGGTCGGGATTTACAAGAGACCCAGTACTTC.

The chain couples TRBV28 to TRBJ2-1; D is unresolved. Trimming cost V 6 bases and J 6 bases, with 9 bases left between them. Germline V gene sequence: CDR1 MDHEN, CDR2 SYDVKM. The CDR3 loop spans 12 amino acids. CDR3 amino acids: CASSERPNEQFF. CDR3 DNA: TGTGCCAGCAGCGAACGCCCCAATGAGCAGTTCTTC.

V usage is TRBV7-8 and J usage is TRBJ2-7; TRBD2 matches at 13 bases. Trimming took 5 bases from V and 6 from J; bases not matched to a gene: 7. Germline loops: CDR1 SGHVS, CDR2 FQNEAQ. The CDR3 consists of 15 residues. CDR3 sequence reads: CASSPRTSGSFEQYF. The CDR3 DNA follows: TGTGCCAGCAGCCCCCGGACTAGCGGGAGCTTCGAGCAGTACTTC.

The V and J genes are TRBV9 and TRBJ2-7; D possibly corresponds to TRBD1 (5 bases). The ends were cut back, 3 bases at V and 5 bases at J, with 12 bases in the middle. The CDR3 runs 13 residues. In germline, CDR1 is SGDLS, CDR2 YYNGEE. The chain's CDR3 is CASSAGSAHEQYF. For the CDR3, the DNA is TGTGCCAGCAGCGCAGGGTCGGCACACGAGCAGTACTTC.